Listed below are T cell receptor beta chains from one sample, sequenced in a study of control samples from healthy donors and cancer patients. Only in-frame clones appear in the TCRdb table, and some are missing; sequencing was by immunoSEQ multiplex PCR. Of 97,000 or so clones listed, 92% are singletons. Sequenced: blood. These TCRs come from a woman under 30 in good health. Each CDR3 is given with its conserved first and last residue. The D gene is left open where the match is weak. Size values are once, few and many counts, or a class for expanded clones, and some rows have none.

cdr3_aa	cdr3_nt	d_call	clone_size	v_call	j_call
CASSLWTGVPLGEQYF	TGTGCCAGCAGCTTGTGGACAGGGGTTCCCCTTGGGGAGCAGTACTTC	TRBD1	NA	TRBV5-6	TRBJ2-7
CASSFLQGAGEQFF	TGTGCCAGCAGTTTTTTGCAGGGGGCTGGTGAGCAGTTCTTC	TRBD1	NA	TRBV27	TRBJ2-1
CATRPGGGYNEQFF	TGTGCCACCAGGCCCGGGGGGGGATACAATGAGCAGTTCTTC	TRBD2	NA	TRBV15	TRBJ2-1
CATSRDDAGAFF	TGTGCCACCAGCAGAGATGACGCTGGGGCTTTCTTT	NA	NA	TRBV15	TRBJ1-1
CASSIIGTGSNQPQHF	TGTGCCAGTAGTATAATAGGGACGGGTAGCAATCAGCCCCAGCATTTT	NA	once	TRBV19	TRBJ1-5
CATSRENRADTQYF	TGTGCCACCAGCAGAGAAAACCGTGCGGATACGCAGTATTTT	NA	NA	TRBV15	TRBJ2-3
CSVEVRGTGEQFF	TGCAGCGTTGAAGTTCGAGGGACAGGTGAGCAGTTCTTC	TRBD1	NA	TRBV29-1	TRBJ2-1
CASSAGRGLSYEQYF	TGTGCCAGCAGTGCGGGCAGGGGGCTCTCCTACGAGCAGTACTTC	TRBD1	NA	TRBV2	TRBJ2-7
CASRTSGGPWDEQFF	TGTGCCAGCAGGACTAGCGGGGGACCGTGGGATGAGCAGTTCTTC	TRBD2	once	TRBV5-4	TRBJ2-1
CASSLGSGESDTQYF	TGTGCCAGCAGCTTAGGAAGTGGGGAGTCAGATACGCAGTATTTT	NA	NA	TRBV7-8	TRBJ2-3
CASRTHIGNSPLHF	TGTGCCAGTCGGACCCATATAGGCAATTCACCCCTCCACTTT	NA	few	TRBV28	TRBJ1-6
CASKTITYNEQFF	TGTGCCAGCAAAACTATCACCTACAATGAGCAGTTCTTC	NA	NA	TRBV27	TRBJ2-1
CAWSDPPSSGRHVFPYNEQFF	TGTGCCTGGAGTGATCCCCCCTCATCGGGAAGGCACGTGTTTCCCTACAATGAGCAGTTCTTC	NA	NA	TRBV30	TRBJ2-1
CAWSVLTGGHSGNTIYF	TGTGCCTGGAGTGTACTCACAGGGGGACACTCTGGAAACACCATATATTTT	TRBD1	NA	TRBV30	TRBJ1-3
CASSLWDRDETQYF	TGTGCCAGCAGCTTATGGGACAGGGACGAGACCCAGTACTTC	TRBD1	NA	TRBV7-9	TRBJ2-5
CASSQRGYPTNEDTGELFF	TGTGCCAGCAGTCAACGGGGCTACCCAACCAATGAAGACACCGGGGAGCTGTTTTTT	NA	NA	TRBV7-2	TRBJ2-2
CASSIAGTAYEQYF	TGTGCCAGTAGTATAGCCGGGACAGCCTACGAGCAGTACTTC	TRBD1	NA	TRBV19	TRBJ2-7
CASSGGASTGELFF	TGTGCCAGCAGTGGTGGGGCGAGCACCGGGGAGCTGTTTTTT	NA	few	TRBV6-4	TRBJ2-2
CASSQDAPGRQYF	TGCGCCAGCAGCCAAGATGCGCCAGGACGGCAGTACTTC	NA	NA	TRBV4-3	TRBJ2-7
CAWSGYEQYF	TGTGCCTGGAGTGGGTACGAGCAGTACTTC	NA	few	TRBV30	TRBJ2-7
CASSLRDRADEKLFF	TGTGCCAGCAGCCTCCGGGACAGGGCTGATGAAAAACTGTTTTTT	TRBD1	NA	TRBV3-1/TRBV3-2	TRBJ1-4
CASSPFEDRDDSPLHF	TGTGCCAGCAGCCCTTTCGAGGACAGGGATGATTCACCCCTCCACTTT	TRBD1	once	TRBV5-6	TRBJ1-6
CASSQKGTGGHEQYF	TGCGCCAGCAGCCAAAAAGGGACAGGGGGACACGAGCAGTACTTC	TRBD1	NA	TRBV4-1	TRBJ2-7
CASSFLGGAPLQETQYF	TGTGCCAGCAGCTTCTTGGGCGGGGCTCCCCTCCAAGAGACCCAGTACTTC	NA	NA	TRBV5-4	TRBJ2-5
CASRDIAGGHNTGELFF	TGCGCCAGCAGGGACATAGCGGGGGGGCATAACACCGGGGAGCTGTTTTTT	TRBD2	NA	TRBV4-1	TRBJ2-2
CASSWGVPQGDGYTF	TGCGCCAGCAGCTGGGGAGTGCCCCAGGGGGATGGCTACACCTTC	TRBD1	few	TRBV5-1	TRBJ1-2
CASSLRRGNEQYF	TGTGCCAGCAGCTTAAGAAGGGGTAACGAGCAGTACTTC	NA	NA	TRBV7-3	TRBJ2-7
CASSWSGYTF	TGTGCCAGCAGTTGGAGTGGCTACACCTTC	NA	NA	TRBV11-1	TRBJ1-2
CASSLATSENTYEQYF	TGTGCCAGCAGCTTAGCCACTAGCGAAAACACCTACGAGCAGTACTTC	TRBD2	once	TRBV7-6	TRBJ2-7
CASSPGLAVYEQYF	TGTGCCAGCAGCCCGGGACTAGCGGTTTACGAGCAGTACTTC	TRBD2	NA	TRBV7-9	TRBJ2-7
CASSFRQYNSPLHF	TGTGCCAGCAGTTTTCGACAGTATAATTCACCCCTCCACTTT	NA	NA	TRBV28	TRBJ1-6
CASSQDGGRTGGGPQETQYF	TGTGCCAGCAGCCAAGATGGGGGTCGGACAGGGGGCGGCCCGCAAGAGACCCAGTACTTC	TRBD1	once	TRBV14	TRBJ2-5
CASSLSGAGNTIYF	TGTGCCAGCAGTTTATCGGGGGCTGGAAACACCATATATTTT	NA	NA	TRBV27	TRBJ1-3
CASSLGMENTEAFF	TGTGCCAGCAGTTTAGGGATGGAGAACACTGAAGCTTTCTTT	NA	few	TRBV6-5	TRBJ1-1
CASSYLPGGELFF	TGTGCCAGCAGCTATCTCCCGGGCGGGGAGCTGTTTTTT	NA	NA	TRBV7-2	TRBJ2-2
CASSLLSLGSSYNEQFF	TGTGCCAGCAGCTTACTTTCCCTCGGGAGCTCCTACAATGAGCAGTTCTTC	NA	NA	TRBV11-3	TRBJ2-1
CSARPPGPNTEAFF	TGCAGCGCCCGACCGCCAGGCCCAAACACTGAAGCTTTCTTT	NA	NA	TRBV29-1	TRBJ1-1
CASSLGGAPAKNIQYF	TGTGCCAGCAGCTTGGGGGGGGCGCCGGCCAAAAACATTCAGTACTTC	NA	NA	TRBV5-4	TRBJ2-4
CASSQNTEAFF	TGTGCCAGCAGCCAGAACACTGAAGCTTTCTTT	NA	NA	TRBV14	TRBJ1-1
CASTDYSPLHF	TGTGCCAGCACCGACTATTCACCCCTCCACTTT	NA	NA	TRBV6-6	TRBJ1-6
CASSIFGQGRFYGYTF	TGTGCCAGTAGTATTTTCGGACAGGGCCGCTTTTATGGCTACACCTTC	TRBD1	NA	TRBV19	TRBJ1-2
CASTDPSGGQETQYF	TGTGCCAGCACCGACCCTAGCGGAGGACAAGAGACCCAGTACTTC	TRBD2	NA	TRBV6-6	TRBJ2-5
CASSQSGTHTGELFF	TGTGCCAGCAGCCAGTCCGGGACTCACACCGGGGAGCTGTTTTTT	NA	NA	TRBV7-9	TRBJ2-2
CASSLGGPPQFF	TGTGCCAGCAGCTTGGGCGGGCCCCCCCAGTTCTTC	NA	few	TRBV7-8	TRBJ2-1
CASSEPTGTGGYTF	TGTGCCAGCAGTGAACCGACAGGGACAGGGGGCTACACCTTC	TRBD1	NA	TRBV6-1	TRBJ1-2
CASRETGTGSYEQYF	TGTGCCAGCAGAGAAACCGGGACAGGGAGTTACGAGCAGTACTTC	TRBD1	NA	TRBV5-6	TRBJ2-7
CASSDRNNSPLHF	TGTGCCAGCAGCGACAGGAATAATTCACCCCTCCACTTT	NA	NA	TRBV13	TRBJ1-6
CASSINPAPNYGYTF	TGTGCCAGTAGTATAAATCCGGCACCTAACTATGGCTACACCTTC	NA	once	TRBV19	TRBJ1-2
CASGVGLSEKLFF	TGTGCCAGCGGCGTTGGTCTCAGCGAAAAACTGTTTTTT	NA	NA	TRBV27	TRBJ1-4
CASSPGLADYQETQYF	TGTGCCAGCTCACCCGGACTAGCGGACTACCAAGAGACCCAGTACTTC	TRBD2	NA	TRBV18	TRBJ2-5
CASSFQRQYTEAFF	TGTGCCAGCAGCTTCCAGCGTCAATACACTGAAGCTTTCTTT	NA	NA	TRBV7-9	TRBJ1-1
CATRDSYNEQFF	TGTGCCACCAGGGACAGCTACAATGAGCAGTTCTTC	NA	NA	TRBV24-1	TRBJ2-1
CASSLAQGGLRGYTF	TGCGCCAGCAGCTTGGCTCAGGGAGGATTAAGAGGCTACACCTTC	NA	NA	TRBV5-1	TRBJ1-2
CSASPGSYNEQFF	TGCAGTGCTAGTCCTGGCTCCTACAATGAGCAGTTCTTC	NA	NA	TRBV20-1	TRBJ2-1
CASSLAGGYEQYF	TGTGCCAGCAGCCTAGCGGGAGGGTACGAGCAGTACTTC	TRBD2	NA	TRBV7-8	TRBJ2-7
CASSPGLAGGLDEQFF	TGTGCCAGCAGCCCAGGACTAGCGGGAGGCCTGGATGAGCAGTTCTTC	TRBD2	NA	TRBV5-4	TRBJ2-1
CASSAGTSGSAYF	TGTGCCAGCAGCGCCGGGACTAGCGGGAGCGCGTACTTC	TRBD2	NA	TRBV7-2	TRBJ2-7
CASSLTVQGPQYF	TGCGCCAGCAGCCTTACGGTCCAGGGGCCCCAGTATTTT	NA	NA	TRBV10-1	TRBJ2-3
CASSYGVLGGTHQDTQYF	TGTGCCAGCAGCTATGGGGTCTTGGGAGGGACCCATCAGGATACGCAGTATTTT	TRBD2	NA	TRBV9	TRBJ2-3